This T cell receptor beta chain stems from a study of blood T cell repertoires in COVID-19. As for the study in general: PBMCs, B-cell-depleted T cells, or T cells provided the cDNA or gDNA that made up the material.

The CDR3 consists of 24 residues. Study processing details: Using reference gene primer amplification, nucleated cell counts were estimated. The assay was immunoSEQ multiplex PCR, and TCRdb's table has in-frame clones only and misses some. D and trimming come from the DNA, and the V and J calls and clone size come from that table. Of roughly 100,000 clones detected, about 78% appear once; the ten largest clones hold about 9%. This sequence joins TRBV1 and TRBJ2-1; TRBD2 is the table's D call, not checked against the DNA. TRBV1 is listed as a pseudogene. Sample: peripheral blood. The source of this sequence is a man in his 60s with active or convalescent COVID-19. CDR3 residues: CTSSQPTDRVGAGGPAIAYNEQFF. The CDR3 DNA is TGCACCAGCAGCCAACCCACTGACAGGGTAGGAGCGGGAGGCCCAGCGATTGCTTACAATGAGCAGTTCTTC.